This TCR beta chain is from a study of T cell responses to AZD1222 COVID-19 vaccine. Germline assignment: CDR1 SGHVS and CDR2 FNYEAQ. Trimming removed 2 bases from V and 1 base from J, with 8 bases in between. This CDR3 spans 14 amino acids. The repertoire was sequenced with immunoSEQ multiplex PCR; TCRdb's copy has only in-frame clones and lacks some. Among around 110,000 clones listed, 75% to 90% were seen once. This sequence originates from an adult in good health. The source was peripheral blood, collected on day 0 of AZD1222 vaccination. The rearrangement links TRBV7-6 to TRBJ1-1, with D unclear. The CDR3 DNA is TGTGCCAGCAGCTTAAACTCCCAGAACACTGAAGCTTTCTTT. Translated, it gives CASSLNSQNTEAFF.